A selection of T cell receptor beta chains follows, all from one sample in a study of blood T cell repertoires in COVID-19. TCRdb keeps only in-frame clones here, not all; method: immunoSEQ multiplex PCR. The sample consists of about 180,000 clones, roughly 83% of them appearing once. What was sequenced was PBMCs or T cells enriched from blood (not recorded which). The receptor set was obtained from a woman between 25 and 40 years old who had recovered from COVID-19. CDR3s leave out the opening cysteine and the closing phenylalanine or tryptophan. Expanded clones get a size class; other rows say once, few or many, or leave the size out.

j_call: TRBJ2-2; clone_size: NA; v_call: TRBV11-3; cdr3_aa: ASSFQFTGELF
j_call: TRBJ1-2; clone_size: NA; v_call: TRBV19; cdr3_aa: ASSISGGLGYGYT
j_call: TRBJ1-2; clone_size: NA; v_call: TRBV27; cdr3_aa: ASSFGQGSYGYT
j_call: TRBJ1-2; clone_size: NA; v_call: TRBV19; cdr3_aa: ASSMPGQALGYT
j_call: TRBJ2-5; clone_size: NA; v_call: TRBV7-6; cdr3_aa: ASSLAPGRETQY
j_call: TRBJ2-2; clone_size: NA; v_call: TRBV5-1; cdr3_aa: ASSFQLGNTGELF
j_call: TRBJ2-1; clone_size: NA; v_call: TRBV6-1; cdr3_aa: ASSEDPGSSYNEQF
j_call: TRBJ1-1; clone_size: NA; v_call: TRBV28; cdr3_aa: ASSQGDTEAF
j_call: TRBJ2-3; clone_size: NA; v_call: TRBV4-1; cdr3_aa: ASSQDLAGAGVGDTQY
j_call: TRBJ2-3; clone_size: NA; v_call: TRBV19; cdr3_aa: ASSIRRGQSTDTQY
j_call: TRBJ1-6; clone_size: NA; v_call: TRBV2; cdr3_aa: ASSGDGNNNNSPLH
j_call: TRBJ1-1; clone_size: NA; v_call: TRBV11-2; cdr3_aa: ASSLVARQINTEAF
j_call: TRBJ2-2; clone_size: NA; v_call: TRBV4-2; cdr3_aa: ASSHSGTSTFMNTGELF
j_call: TRBJ2-1; clone_size: NA; v_call: TRBV9; cdr3_aa: ASSVGGLAGHEQF
j_call: TRBJ2-2; clone_size: NA; v_call: TRBV7-9; cdr3_aa: ASSPEAGAGGELF
j_call: TRBJ1-2; clone_size: NA; v_call: TRBV28; cdr3_aa: ASSPNDRAYGYT
j_call: TRBJ1-1; clone_size: NA; v_call: TRBV19; cdr3_aa: ASSTTGITEAF
j_call: TRBJ2-7; clone_size: NA; v_call: TRBV6-1; cdr3_aa: ASSEGQGGLWQY
j_call: TRBJ1-3; clone_size: few; v_call: TRBV4-1; cdr3_aa: ASSPGQGATGNTIY
j_call: TRBJ2-7; clone_size: NA; v_call: TRBV29-1; cdr3_aa: SVAPEDEQY
j_call: TRBJ2-3; clone_size: NA; v_call: TRBV28; cdr3_aa: ASRKYREGPLD
j_call: TRBJ1-2; clone_size: NA; v_call: TRBV7-9; cdr3_aa: ASSLRQGYGYT
j_call: TRBJ2-1; clone_size: NA; v_call: TRBV7-3; cdr3_aa: ASSPNRDNEQF
j_call: TRBJ1-1; clone_size: NA; v_call: TRBV28; cdr3_aa: ASSSRDSVNTEAF
j_call: TRBJ1-2; clone_size: NA; v_call: TRBV6-5; cdr3_aa: ASTLGGNYGYT
j_call: TRBJ2-1; clone_size: NA; v_call: TRBV4-1; cdr3_aa: ASSQATGGPEQF
j_call: TRBJ2-4; clone_size: once; v_call: TRBV28; cdr3_aa: ASSGKGRGKAKNIQY
j_call: TRBJ1-2; clone_size: NA; v_call: TRBV5-6; cdr3_aa: ASSLGQSNYGYT
j_call: TRBJ2-7; clone_size: NA; v_call: TRBV30; cdr3_aa: AWRSPIQAPHEQY
j_call: TRBJ2-7; clone_size: NA; v_call: TRBV6-2/TRBV6-3; cdr3_aa: ASSYSFGLLVYEQY
j_call: TRBJ1-2; clone_size: NA; v_call: TRBV11-3; cdr3_aa: ASSFLRVMGYT
j_call: TRBJ1-6; clone_size: NA; v_call: TRBV10-3; cdr3_aa: AISGGSNSPLH
j_call: TRBJ2-3; clone_size: NA; v_call: TRBV12-3/TRBV12-4; cdr3_aa: ASSSRTDTQY
j_call: TRBJ2-5; clone_size: few; v_call: TRBV13; cdr3_aa: ASSARDYQGTQY
j_call: TRBJ2-7; clone_size: NA; v_call: TRBV3-1/TRBV3-2; cdr3_aa: ASSLGTWTAGEQY
j_call: TRBJ2-1; clone_size: NA; v_call: TRBV13; cdr3_aa: ASSLRQGNEQF
j_call: TRBJ1-5; clone_size: NA; v_call: TRBV6-2/TRBV6-3; cdr3_aa: ASSPPAWATGAYQPQH
j_call: TRBJ2-2; clone_size: NA; v_call: TRBV24-1; cdr3_aa: ATRTSGSTGELF
j_call: TRBJ1-2; clone_size: NA; v_call: TRBV5-4; cdr3_aa: ASRQQGNYGYT
j_call: TRBJ2-5; clone_size: once; v_call: TRBV6-5; cdr3_aa: ASRNGGSGETQY
j_call: TRBJ1-4; clone_size: once; v_call: TRBV30; cdr3_aa: AWSAVGQGEEKLF
j_call: TRBJ1-5; clone_size: NA; v_call: TRBV18; cdr3_aa: ASSPEQAREEH
j_call: TRBJ2-1; clone_size: NA; v_call: TRBV7-9; cdr3_aa: ASSLSSGSVEQF